The 26 T cell receptor beta chains given below trace back to one sample, sequenced in a study of regulatory T cells in long-lasting Graves disease. Sequencing libraries for TCR beta were prepared with iRepertoire HTBI primers and Arm-PCR of CDR3 regions. TCRdb ran MiXCR on the multiplex PCR reads and lists one entry per CDR3 protein. The sample consists of roughly 300,000 distinct CDR3 sequences, 20% to 25% of them appearing once. Stated time point: persistent/refractory GD, antithyroid drugs over 5 years with positive TRAb. PBMC-derived RNA was used for the TCR library. Material: peripheral blood mononuclear cells (PBMCs), obtained when the disease was refractory, from a patient treated with antithyroid drugs. These receptors were obtained from a female donor with Graves disease.

This clonotype has ten or more counts. CDR3 amino acids: CASSLETDPSGETQYF. CDR3 nucleotides: TGTGCCAGCAGCTTAGAGACAGACCCCTCGGGAGAGACCCAGTACTTC. The chain uses TRBV11-2 and TRBJ2-5, with TRBD1 as a possible D gene (5 bases). The CDR3 is 16 amino acids. Germline CDR1 SGHAT, CDR2 FQNNGV. V was shortened by 0 bases and J by 4 bases, with 15 bases between the two germline ends. The full variable domain, with the rest looked up from reference TRBV11-2 and TRBJ2-5, is EAGVAQSPRYKIIEKRQSVAFWCNPISGHATLYWYQQILGQGPKLLIQFQNNGVVDDSQLPKDRFSAERLKGVDSTLKIQPAKLEDSAVYLCASSLETDPSGETQYFGPGTRLLVL.

This clonotype was detected ten times or more. The chain joins TRBV11-2 to TRBJ2-5, with D unclear. Trimming shortened V by 3 bases and J by 4 bases, and 12 bases separated the two germline ends. The CDR3 covers 14 residues. Germline V gene lookup returns CDR1 SGHAT and CDR2 FQNNGV. CDR3 nucleotides: TGTGCCAGCAGCTTTGATCCCCGCGGAGAGACCCAGTACTTC. This translates into CASSFDPRGETQYF.

V and J are TRBV27 and TRBJ2-5; perhaps TRBD1 as D (5 bases). The CDR3 totals 17 residues. Per the germline V gene, CDR1 is MNHEY and CDR2 is SMNVEV (reference sequence). Trimming left V 5 bases short and J 5 bases short, with 24 bases between. CDR3 region: CASSTRTLSTGGETQYF. CDR3 nucleotide sequence: TGTGCCAGCAGTACCCGGACACTATCAACCGGTGGGGAGACCCAGTACTTC.

This clonotype was counted at least ten times. The rearrangement links TRBV12-3 or TRBV12-4 to TRBJ1-5; D possibly corresponds to TRBD1 (5 bases). This CDR3 is built from 15 residues. The V end was cut by 1 base, the J end by 3 bases, with 10 bases between. The CDR3: CASSLGSGYNQPQHF. The CDR3 nucleotides are TGTGCCAGCAGTTTAGGGTCAGGGTACAATCAGCCCCAGCATTTT.

The chain couples TRBV7-2 to TRBJ1-6, with 7 positions matching TRBD1. Losses at the gene ends were 0 bases for V and 8 bases for J; bases not matched to a gene: 10. From germline, CDR1 is SGHTA and CDR2 FQGNSA. This CDR3 is built from 17 residues. The CDR3 sequence: CASSLALEAGGDSPLHF. CDR3 coding DNA: TGTGCCAGCAGCTTAGCGTTAGAGGCAGGGGGTGATTCACCCCTCCACTTT.

This clonotype was recorded once. It may be a read error: a sequence one base away is much more abundant. The DNA for the CDR3 is TGTGCCAGCAGTCCGTACAGCGGGGAAGAGACCCAGTACTTC. Its translation: CASSPYSGEETQYF. The V and J genes are TRBV27 and TRBJ2-5; 7 nucleotides align to TRBD2. J was trimmed by 3 bases and V by 5 bases; bases with no gene match: 6. The germline CDR1 and CDR2 sequences are MNHEY and SMNVEV (reference sequence). The CDR3 sequence is 14 residues long.

DNA for the CDR3: TGCAGTGCTCCAACGGGGAACACTGAAGCTTTCTTT. Translation: CSAPTGNTEAFF. This sequence joins TRBV20-1 and TRBJ1-1; D unresolved. The CDR3 has 12 residues. V gave up 5 bases and J gave up 1 base, with 8 bases separating them. In germline, CDR1 is DFQATT, CDR2 SNEGSKA (reference sequence).

In its sample, this clonotype was seen many times. The chain carries TRBV12-3 or TRBV12-4 and TRBJ1-5; D unclear. The CDR3 sequence is 15 residues long. V lost 3 bases, J lost 1 base, and 10 bases lay in between. The CDR3 bases are TGTGCCAGCAGTTTCGGGGTGGGGAGCAATCAGCCCCAGCATTTT. Translating gives CASSFGVGSNQPQHF.

The rearrangement links TRBV20-1 to TRBJ1-4, with no clear D. This CDR3 is 14 amino acids long. Trimming left V 7 bases short and J 3 bases short, with 15 bases between. Germline V gene lookup returns CDR1 DFQATT and CDR2 SNEGSKA (reference sequence). The CDR3 reads CSVFGFGPNEKLFF. In nucleotides, the CDR3 is TGCAGTGTCTTTGGCTTCGGACCTAATGAAAAACTGTTTTTT.

The table lists this clonotype with many counts. This rearrangement joins TRBV2 to TRBJ2-2, with D unresolved. Germline lookup yields CDR1 SNHLY and CDR2 FYNNEI. This CDR3 is 14 amino acids long. The V end lost 6 bases, the J end lost 1 base, and 9 bases lay between the germline ends. The CDR3 sequence is CASRGHLNTGELFF. The CDR3 coding sequence is TGTGCCAGCAGAGGTCACCTGAACACCGGGGAGCTGTTTTTT. The variable domain in full, with the rest retrieved from reference TRBV2 and TRBJ2-2, is EPEVTQTPSHQVTQMGQEVILRCVPISNHLYFYWYRQILGQKVEFLVSFYNNEISEKSEIFDDQFSVERPDGSNFTLKIRSTKLEDSAMYFCASRGHLNTGELFFGEGSRLTVL.

As DNA, the CDR3 is TGTGCCAGCAGGGGACTAGCGGACGAGCAGTACTTC. Its protein is CASRGLADEQYF. The genes are TRBV12-3 or TRBV12-4 and TRBJ2-7; 11 bases match TRBD2. V lost 6 bases, J lost 5 bases, and 0 bases stayed unmatched. CDR3 size: 12 residues.

Notes on this clonotype: A much bigger clone sits one base away, suggesting this may be a read error. J is TRBJ1-4 and V is TRBV28, with 7 bases fitting TRBD1. The CDR3 is 14 amino acids. In germline, CDR1 is MDHEN, CDR2 SYDVKM. V gave up 3 bases and J gave up 7 bases; unmatched junction bases: 5. CDR3 bases: TGTGCCAGCAGTTTCGGGGACAGAAGTGAAAAACTGTTTTTT. It yields the protein CASSFGDRSEKLFF.

This clonotype was observed a handful of times. The CDR3 region has the DNA TGTGCCAGCAGTCCAGGGACTAGAACCACAGATACGCAGTATTTT. Amino acid sequence: CASSPGTRTTDTQYF. The V and J genes are TRBV12-3 or TRBV12-4 and TRBJ2-3; TRBD2 matches 8 bases. V was clipped by 5 bases and J by 2 bases; unmatched bases: 6. This CDR3 comprises 15 residues.

J is TRBJ1-5 and V is TRBV19; TRBD1 is a possible D gene (6 bases). This CDR3 spans 17 amino acids. Germline CDR1 is LNHDA and CDR2 is SQIVND (reference sequence). Deletions cut 1 base from V and 7 bases from J, with 20 bases between. CDR3 in amino acids: CASSIASSGDTEQPQHF. CDR3 nucleotide sequence: TGTGCCAGTAGTATAGCTTCGTCGGGGGACACCGAACAGCCCCAGCATTTT.

Ten or more counts support this clonotype. The V and J genes are TRBV20-1 and TRBJ2-4; D may match TRBD1 or TRBD2 (6 bases each). Germline CDR1 DFQATT, CDR2 SNEGSKA (reference sequence). The germline V and J ends were trimmed by 5 bases and 2 bases, with 19 bases remaining between them. The CDR3 is 16 residues long. The CDR3 here is CSAGRTDPASKNIQYF. CDR3 DNA sequence: TGCAGTGCTGGGAGGACAGACCCGGCTTCCAAAAACATTCAGTACTTC.

In its sample, this clonotype was seen many times. This chain uses TRBV7-8 with TRBJ2-5; unclear D gene. V shed 5 bases and J shed 1 base, with 11 bases lying between them. CDR1 is SGHVS and CDR2 is FQNEAQ in the germline V gene. CDR3 length: 14 residues. The CDR3 nucleotides are TGTGCCAGCAGCCTGATGATATTCCAAGAGACCCAGTACTTC. Encoded protein: CASSLMIFQETQYF.

The sample holds a few counts of this clonotype. The V call is TRBV28, the J call TRBJ2-2, with D maybe TRBD1 (6 bases). Per germline, CDR1 MDHEN and CDR2 SYDVKM. This CDR3 comprises 16 residues. The V end was cut by 5 bases, the J end by 3 bases, with 16 bases between. The CDR3 DNA reads as TGTGCCAGCAGTCAACAGGGCGCGAGGGACACCGGGGAGCTGTTTTTT. It encodes CASSQQGARDTGELFF.

This rearrangement joins TRBV5-1 to TRBJ2-3; D is uncertain. V was shortened by 1 base and J by 1 base, with 13 bases between the two germline ends. The germline V gene encodes CDR1 SGHRS and CDR2 YFSETQ. This CDR3 spans 16 amino acids. DNA of the CDR3: TGCGCCAGCAGCTTGTCACGTTTGGCCGGCACAGATACGCAGTATTTT. The encoded protein is CASSLSRLAGTDTQYF.

The chain joins TRBV10-1 to TRBJ2-2; TRBD2 matches 12 bases. The ends lost 4 bases at V and 0 bases at J; junction bases unmatched: 3. The CDR3 is 17 residues long. From germline, CDR1 is WNHNN and CDR2 SYGVQD (reference sequence). The CDR3 loop reads CASSGLAGATNTGELFF. The CDR3 nucleotides are TGCGCCAGCAGTGGACTAGCGGGAGCCACGAACACCGGGGAGCTGTTTTTT.

As regards this clonotype: A much bigger clone sits one base away, suggesting this may be a read error. This chain joins TRBV7-9 and TRBJ2-7; 12 bases match TRBD2. Germline CDR1 is SEHNR and CDR2 is FQNEAQ (reference sequence). The CDR3 has 16 residues. CDR3 DNA: TGTGCCAGCAGCTTAGGGACTAGCGGGGAAACCTACGAGCGGTACTTC. Its protein is CASSLGTSGETYERYF.

This clonotype came up a few times. This chain joins TRBV25-1 and TRBJ1-2; TRBD1 is a possible D gene (6 bases). Trimming shortened V by 2 bases and J by 7 bases, and 8 bases separated the two germline ends. Germline V CDR1 and CDR2: MGHDK, SYGVNS. This CDR3 is 12 amino acids long. The CDR3 coding sequence is TGTGCCAGCAGTGAAGGGGGCGTTGGCTACACCTTC. Translating gives CASSEGGVGYTF.

This clonotype appeared many times. The rearrangement joins TRBV11-3 to TRBJ2-7, with D possibly being TRBD1 (5 bases). CDR1 and CDR2 from the germline V gene are SGHNT and YENEEA. V lost 1 base and J lost 7, with 11 bases in between. The CDR3 has 13 amino acids. CDR3 sequence reads: CASSLVAAGEQYF. The CDR3 nucleotides are TGTGCCAGCAGCTTAGTGGCCGCAGGGGAGCAGTACTTC.

This clonotype was found a few times. V is TRBV7-2 and J is TRBJ1-5; TRBD1 aligns across 7 bases. The CDR3 loop spans 14 amino acids. Germline CDR1 reads SGHTA; CDR2 reads FQGNSA. The junction had 2 bases not matched to a gene; V was cut back by 5 bases and J by 1 base. The CDR3 DNA sequence: TGTGCCAGCAGCCCGACAGGGAGCAATCAGCCCCAGCATTTT. Its protein is CASSPTGSNQPQHF.

The gene calls are TRBV7-9 and TRBJ2-7, with 7 bases matching TRBD1. The junction had 4 bases not matched to a gene; V was cut back by 1 base and J by 1 base. Germline CDR1 reads SEHNR; CDR2 reads FQNEAQ (reference sequence). CDR3 length: 15 residues. CDR3 DNA: TGTGCCAGCAGCTTAGGATCGGACAGGTCCTACGAGCAGTACTTC. This encodes CASSLGSDRSYEQYF.

This sequence joins TRBV7-2 and TRBJ1-3; D is undetermined. Trimming removed 1 base at V and 0 bases at J, with 10 bases between. The CDR3 spans 16 residues. Germline values: CDR1 SGHTA, CDR2 FQGNSA. The CDR3 is CASSLVTGYSGNTIYF. The CDR3 DNA is TGTGCCAGCAGCTTAGTAACGGGATACTCTGGAAACACCATATATTTT.

The V call is TRBV7-8, the J call TRBJ1-2, with 9 bases matching TRBD1. The J segment lost 3 bases and the V segment lost 5 bases, leaving 7 bases of the junction unmatched. CDR1 SGHVS and CDR2 FQNEAQ come from the germline V gene. The CDR3 is 15 residues long. DNA for the CDR3: TGTGCCAGCAGCGATACAGGGGGCGGTGACTATGGCTACACCTTC. It yields the protein CASSDTGGGDYGYTF.